This paragraph covers one TCR beta chain sequence. The record originates from a study of blood T cell repertoires in COVID-19. Study-wide background: T cells, B-cell-depleted T cells, or PBMCs provided the cDNA or gDNA that served as material.

This table comes from immunoSEQ multiplex PCR, and its TCRdb copy is limited to in-frame clones, with some not included. The sample yields about 300,000 clones, 65% to 90% seen once. V was trimmed by 7 bases and J by 1 base, leaving 13 bases between them. Germline V gene lookup returns CDR1 SEHNR and CDR2 FQNEAQ (reference sequence). The CDR3 is 14 amino acids. The chain joins TRBV7-9 to TRBJ1-2; D ambiguous. This TCR was sampled from a man younger than 40 who had recovered from COVID-19. Sequenced sample: PBMCs or T cells enriched from blood (not recorded which). The CDR3 sequence: CASNFGGLNYGYTF. CDR3 nucleotide sequence: TGTGCCAGCAACTTCGGTGGGCTTAACTATGGCTACACCTTC.